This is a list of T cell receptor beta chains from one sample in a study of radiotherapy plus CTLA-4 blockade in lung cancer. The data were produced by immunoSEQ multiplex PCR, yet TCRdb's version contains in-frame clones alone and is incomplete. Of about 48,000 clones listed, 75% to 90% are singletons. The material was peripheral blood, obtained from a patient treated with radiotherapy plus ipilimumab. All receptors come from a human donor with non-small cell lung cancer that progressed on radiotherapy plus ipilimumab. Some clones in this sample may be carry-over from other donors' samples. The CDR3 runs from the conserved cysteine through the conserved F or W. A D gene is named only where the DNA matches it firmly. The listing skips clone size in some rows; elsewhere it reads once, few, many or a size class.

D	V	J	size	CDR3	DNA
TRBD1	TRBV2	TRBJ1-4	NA	CASRGQGAPNEKLFF	TGTGCCAGCAGGGGGCAGGGGGCGCCTAATGAAAAACTGTTTTTT
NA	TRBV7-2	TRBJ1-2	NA	CASSHRQITNYGYTF	TGTGCCAGCAGCCATCGACAGATTACTAACTATGGCTACACCTTC
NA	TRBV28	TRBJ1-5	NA	CATESQRSQPQHF	TGTGCCACCGAAAGCCAGAGGTCCCAGCCCCAGCATTTT
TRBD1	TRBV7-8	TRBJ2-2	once	CASSSRDRSTGELFF	TGTGCCAGCAGCAGCAGGGACAGGTCCACCGGGGAGCTGTTTTTT
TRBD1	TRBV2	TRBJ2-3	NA	CASSRDRSTDTQYF	TGTGCCAGCAGTCGGGACAGAAGCACAGATACGCAGTATTTT
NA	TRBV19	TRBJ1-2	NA	CASSIVTRENYGYTF	TGTGCCAGTAGTATAGTTACCCGGGAGAACTATGGCTACACCTTC
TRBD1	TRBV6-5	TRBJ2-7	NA	CASSSALQGAREQYF	TGTGCCAGCAGTTCCGCCCTTCAGGGGGCGAGAGAGCAGTACTTC
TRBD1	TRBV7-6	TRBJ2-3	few	CASRLGQGSTDTQYF	TGTGCCAGCAGACTTGGACAGGGGAGCACAGATACGCAGTATTTT
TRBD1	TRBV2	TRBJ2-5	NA	CASSWDRLETQYF	TGTGCCAGCAGCTGGGACAGACTGGAGACCCAGTACTTC
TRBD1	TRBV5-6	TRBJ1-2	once	CASSLTGGSAGGYTF	TGTGCCAGCAGCTTAACAGGGGGCTCCGCCGGCGGCTACACCTTC
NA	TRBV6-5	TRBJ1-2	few	CASSYDSGDGYGYTF	TGTGCCAGCAGTTACGACTCAGGGGATGGCTATGGCTACACCTTC